Listed below are T cell receptor beta chains from one sample, sequenced in a study of shared clonotypes between healthy human individuals. Data came from immunoSEQ multiplex PCR; TCRdb stores just in-frame clones and leaves some out. The sample records about 700,000 clones, roughly 70% being singletons. Sequenced input: memory CD4+ T cells sorted from blood. The receptors derive from a woman aged 25 to 45 in good health. Both conserved end residues are part of each CDR3. Each record gives: V gene, D gene, J gene, clone size, CDR3 DNA, CDR3 protein. The D gene is left open where the match is weak. The size field is filled for only some rows; it gives once, few, many or a size class.

V: TRBV5-1
D: -
J: TRBJ2-1
size: -
DNA: TGCGCCAGCAGCTTGTCCGTGGGCGGAAATGAGCAGTTCTTC
CDR3: CASSLSVGGNEQFF

V: TRBV5-1
D: -
J: TRBJ1-2
size: -
DNA: TGCGCCAGCAGCTTGGAGGAGGGCGGGAGCTATGGCTACACCTTC
CDR3: CASSLEEGGSYGYTF

V: TRBV7-2
D: TRBD1
J: TRBJ2-7
size: once
DNA: TGTGCCAGCAGCCACGGACAGGGATCCTACGAGCAGTACTTC
CDR3: CASSHGQGSYEQYF

V: TRBV6-1
D: TRBD2
J: TRBJ2-7
size: -
DNA: TGTGCCAGCAGCCAGAACCTAGCGGGAGCGGACGAGCAGTACTTC
CDR3: CASSQNLAGADEQYF

V: TRBV2
D: TRBD1
J: TRBJ1-4
size: -
DNA: TGTGCCAGCAGTGTCCCGGGACAGACTAATGAAAAACTGTTTTTT
CDR3: CASSVPGQTNEKLFF

V: TRBV5-1
D: TRBD2
J: TRBJ2-7
size: -
DNA: TGCGCCAGCAGCTTGGTGGGACTAGCGGGAGGGCCGAGCGAGCAGTACTTC
CDR3: CASSLVGLAGGPSEQYF

V: TRBV9
D: -
J: TRBJ2-2
size: few
DNA: TGTGCCAGCAGCGTCAGGACACTAGGGACCGGGGAGCTGTTTTTT
CDR3: CASSVRTLGTGELFF

V: TRBV5-1
D: -
J: TRBJ2-2
size: few
DNA: TGCGCCAGCAGCTTGGAGCCGGGACTCAAAAACACCGGGGAGCTGTTTTTT
CDR3: CASSLEPGLKNTGELFF

V: TRBV7-9
D: -
J: TRBJ2-7
size: -
DNA: TGTGCCAGCAGCTTAGCTGCCACCTACGAGCAGTACTTC
CDR3: CASSLAATYEQYF

V: TRBV18
D: -
J: TRBJ1-4
size: -
DNA: TGTGCCAGCTCACGCAGCCCCATAGGGCCAAATGAAAAACTGTTTTTT
CDR3: CASSRSPIGPNEKLFF

V: TRBV5-5
D: -
J: TRBJ1-1
size: -
DNA: TGTGCCAGCAGCCTTGTGTTTAGCCTGAACACTGAAGCTTTCTTT
CDR3: CASSLVFSLNTEAFF

V: TRBV11-2
D: TRBD1
J: TRBJ2-7
size: -
DNA: TGTGCCAGCAGCTCAAGGGGACAGGGGGTCGGCGAGCAGTACTTC
CDR3: CASSSRGQGVGEQYF

V: TRBV28
D: -
J: TRBJ1-1
size: -
DNA: TGTGCCAGCCTTTGGGGCGGGAGGGGTGAAGCTTTCTTT
CDR3: CASLWGGRGEAFF

V: TRBV30
D: -
J: TRBJ2-2
size: once
DNA: TGTGCCTGGAGCCGACGGGGGAACACCGGGGAGCTGTTTTTT
CDR3: CAWSRRGNTGELFF

V: TRBV27
D: TRBD1
J: TRBJ2-3
size: -
DNA: TGTGCCAGCAGCGGGGACAGGGGTTCATATACGCAGTATTTT
CDR3: CASSGDRGSYTQYF

V: TRBV7-9
D: TRBD2
J: TRBJ2-1
size: -
DNA: TGTGCCAGCCCCCTGGGCCTAGCGGCTTACAATGAGCAGTTCTTC
CDR3: CASPLGLAAYNEQFF

V: TRBV19
D: TRBD1
J: TRBJ2-1
size: once
DNA: TGTGCCAGTAGTATAGTCCCTGGGACAGGGCTCTACAATGAGCAGTTCTTC
CDR3: CASSIVPGTGLYNEQFF

V: TRBV28
D: -
J: TRBJ2-7
size: few
DNA: TGTGCCAGCAGTTCCGGACATTCCTACGAGCAGTACTTC
CDR3: CASSSGHSYEQYF

V: TRBV19
D: -
J: TRBJ2-1
size: many
DNA: TGTGCCAGTAGTATGGAAAGTCTATATAGAGATGAGCAGTTCTTC
CDR3: CASSMESLYRDEQFF

V: TRBV9
D: -
J: TRBJ2-7
size: -
DNA: TGTGCCAGCAGCGTAGGTATTGGCTTTGAAGTAGGGGAGCAGTACTTC
CDR3: CASSVGIGFEVGEQYF